The 8 T cell receptor beta chains below all came from one sample that was sequenced in a study of T-cell memory formation after mild COVID-19. TCRdb itself ran the 5' RACE reads through MiXCR, one entry per CDR3 protein. The table shows approximately 46,000 distinct CDR3 sequences, with roughly 7.2% occurring only once. Material: PBMCs or a T cell subset sorted from them (not recorded which). These receptors came from an adult who had mild COVID-19 (a few samples of this study predate the infection). Cell type and time point are not known.

The sample holds many counts of this clonotype. Here the CDR3 reads CSAGRQAFYGYTF. The CDR3 nucleotides read TGCAGTGCTGGTAGACAGGCCTTCTATGGCTACACCTTC. The gene calls are TRBV20-1 and TRBJ1-2, with D possibly TRBD1 on 6 matching bases. Germline CDR1 reads DFQATT; CDR2 reads SNEGSKA (reference sequence). This CDR3 is 13 amino acids long. V lost 5 bases, J lost 4 bases, and 14 bases lay in between.

This clonotype came up a few times. V gene TRBV18 combines with J gene TRBJ2-7; D is unresolved. Germline lookup yields CDR1 KGHSH and CDR2 LQKENI. The CDR3 consists of 13 residues. V was trimmed by 4 bases and J by 3 bases, leaving 10 bases between them. CDR3 nucleotide sequence: TGTGCCAGCTCACTTGACACCCTCTACGAGCAGTACTTC. Translating it yields CASSLDTLYEQYF.

Many counts were recorded for this clonotype. This chain joins TRBV5-4 and TRBJ2-7; 10 positions agree with TRBD1. The CDR3 runs to 15 residues. The germline V gene has CDR1 SGHNT and CDR2 YYREEE (reference sequence). V gave up 5 bases and J gave up 5 bases; unmatched junction bases: 10. CDR3 sequence: CASSSDRDRGHEQYF. In DNA form, the CDR3 reads TGTGCCAGCAGTTCAGACCGGGACAGGGGCCACGAGCAGTACTTC.

Only a few counts were recorded for this clonotype. The rearrangement joins TRBV6-2 or TRBV6-3 to TRBJ2-2, with D possibly TRBD1 on 6 matching bases. CDR3 length: 18 residues. Trimming took off 4 bases at V and 2 bases at J, with 20 bases between the two ends. CDR1 and CDR2 from the germline V gene are MNHEY and SVGEGT. DNA for the CDR3: TGTGCCAGCAGTTTCCCGATAAACGGACAGCCAAACACCGGGGAGCTGTTTTTT. Its protein is CASSFPINGQPNTGELFF.

The rearrangement links TRBV7-2 to TRBJ1-1; TRBD1 might be the D (6 bases). Trimming removed 5 bases at V and 9 bases at J, with 22 bases between. CDR3 length: 15 amino acids. Per germline, CDR1 SGHTA and CDR2 FQGNSA. The DNA for the CDR3 is TGTGCCAGCAGCAGGGAAGGGGGACGGGGGGCGAAAGCTTTCTTT. This gives the protein CASSREGGRGAKAFF. The full variable domain, its missing parts supplied by reference TRBV7-2 and TRBJ1-1, is GAGVSQSPSNKVTEKGKDVELRCDPISGHTALYWYRQSLGQGLEFLIYFQGNSAPDKSGLPSDRFSAERTGGSVSTLTIQRTQQEDSAVYLCASSREGGRGAKAFFGQGTRLTVV.

This clonotype was detected ten times or more. The V call is TRBV19, the J call TRBJ2-3; D remains unclear. Germline CDR1 and CDR2: LNHDA and SQIVND (reference sequence). This CDR3 is built from 13 residues. Trimming cost V 6 bases and J 3 bases, with 10 bases left between them. CDR3 in DNA: TGTGCCAGTAGCCTCACTTGGACAGATACGCAGTATTTT. Translation: CASSLTWTDTQYF.

This clonotype was counted many times. The chain recombines TRBV4-3 with TRBJ2-7; D might be TRBD2 (5 bases). CDR3 length: 15 amino acids. V gave up 4 bases and J gave up 2 bases, with 15 bases separating them. Germline-derived CDR1 and CDR2 are LGHNA and YSLEER. CDR3 loop: CASSPQAGSTYEQYF. The DNA for the CDR3 is TGCGCCAGCAGCCCCCAGGCGGGTAGCACCTACGAGCAGTACTTC.

Many counts were recorded for this clonotype. The chain is built from TRBV6-2 or TRBV6-3 and TRBJ2-3, with D possibly TRBD2 on 5 matching bases. Trimming pared 7 bases from V and 2 bases from J, leaving 16 bases between. The V gene's germline CDR1 is MNHEY and CDR2 SVGEGT. There are 15 residues in the CDR3. The CDR3, as DNA: TGTGCCAGCACCTTGGACTTGGCCTCCACAGATACGCAGTATTTT. Encoded protein: CASTLDLASTDTQYF.